These T cell receptor beta chains were read from a single sample in a study of blood T cell repertoires in COVID-19. The data were produced by immunoSEQ multiplex PCR, yet TCRdb's version contains in-frame clones alone and is incomplete. The sample consists of about 200,000 clones, approximately 84% of them appearing once. The source material was peripheral blood. All receptors come from a human donor with acute or convalescent COVID-19. The donor label of this sample is uncertain. Each CDR3 is given without its conserved first and last residue.

v_gene | len | CDR3aa
TRBV30 | 14 | AWSLGTGYSNQPQH
TRBV6-5 | 13 | ASSYSPTPIEKLF
TRBV20-1 | 13 | SASSSGGGDYGYT
TRBV5-8 | 10 | ASSLQRIEQY
TRBV5-8 | 13 | ASSLEPQMNTEAF
TRBV7-2 | 10 | ASSLSSETQY
TRBV19 | 14 | ASSIVVASPDQPQH
TRBV7-9 | 14 | ASSLGGRERADTQY
TRBV9 | 15 | ASSGSYSGTLSYEQY
TRBV6-5 | 13 | ASSSRTGWRNEQY